The T cell receptor (beta chain) under discussion was sequenced for a study of blood T cell repertoires in COVID-19. For the study at large: Material from acute and convalescent COVID-19 was sourced from the United States, Italy and Spain.

The protocol was immunoSEQ multiplex PCR, while the TCRdb copy is restricted to in-frame clones and leaves out a portion. The data hold a few hundred thousand clones, with 70% to 80% observed a single time. The CDR3 has 18 amino acids. Trimming left V 4 bases short and J 2 bases short, with 22 bases between. Germline V gene sequence: CDR1 SGHDN, CDR2 FVKESK. There are many counts of this clone. The sequenced sample was peripheral blood. The sequence derives from a woman older than 75 with acute or convalescent COVID-19. The rearrangement uses TRBV14 and TRBJ2-3; D might be TRBD2 (6 bases). In nucleotides, the CDR3 is TGTGCCAGCAGCCCGGGCCTGTTCCGGGAGCTGGTCACAGATACGCAGTATTTT. Translated: CASSPGLFRELVTDTQYF.